Listed below are T cell receptor beta chains from one sample, sequenced in a study of tumor-infiltrating lymphocytes in primary liver carcinoma. TCRdb used MiXCR to reprocess the multiplex PCR reads, holding one entry per CDR3 protein. The table includes 200,000 or so distinct CDR3 sequences, approximately 65% detected once. Sequenced: peripheral blood. The source is a woman in her fifties or sixties with primary liver carcinoma and hepatitis B virus infection. Both conserved end residues are trimmed from each CDR3.

>TRBV11-2
ASSFTSGAYNEQF
>TRBV11-2
ASSLLTNSYKEQF
>TRBV11-2
ASSLGQEVFDEQL
>TRBV7-9
ASSLEGRYGYT
>TRBV11-3
ASSFGSSGRQRGDTQY
>TRBV4-2
ASSQDTAWAGDAEAF
>TRBV5-1
ASSLESGHGSYEQY
>TRBV29-1
SVAGGLMNTEAF
>TRBV28
ASTGGVGQETQY
>TRBV11-3
ASSFDESAGANVLT
>TRBV5-5
VSSLFVQGTGELF
>TRBV28
ASSPGGGAGTEAF
>TRBV6-5
VSSYSTSGIPVEQY
>TRBV11-2
ASSLPPGGGVGANVLT
>TRBV10-3
ATTRESQGSEAF
>TRBV11-3
ASSLGASHTDTQY
>TRBV11-3
ASSLGIGGSHEQY
>TRBV2
ASLAGDRTYEQY
>TRBV11-2
ANSFGLAEYNEQF
>TRBV6-2/TRBV6-3
ASNLGQTQF